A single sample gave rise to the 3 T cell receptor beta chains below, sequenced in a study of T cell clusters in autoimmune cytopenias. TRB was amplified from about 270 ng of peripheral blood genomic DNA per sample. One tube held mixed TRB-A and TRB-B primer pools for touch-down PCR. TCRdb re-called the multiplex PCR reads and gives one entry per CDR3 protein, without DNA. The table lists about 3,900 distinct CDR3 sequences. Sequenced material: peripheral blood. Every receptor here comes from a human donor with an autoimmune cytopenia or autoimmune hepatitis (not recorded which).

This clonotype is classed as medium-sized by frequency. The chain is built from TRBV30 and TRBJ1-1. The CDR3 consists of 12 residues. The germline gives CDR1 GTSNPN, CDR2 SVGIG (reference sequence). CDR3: CAWSGMNTEAFF.

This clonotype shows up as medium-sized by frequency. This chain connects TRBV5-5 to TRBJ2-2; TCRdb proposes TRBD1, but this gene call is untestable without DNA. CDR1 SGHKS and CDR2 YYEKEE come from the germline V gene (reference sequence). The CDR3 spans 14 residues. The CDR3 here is CASSWDRGGGELFF.

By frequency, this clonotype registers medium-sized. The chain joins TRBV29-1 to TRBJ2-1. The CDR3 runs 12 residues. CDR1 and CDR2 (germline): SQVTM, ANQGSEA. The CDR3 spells CSATALADEQFF.